Following are 15 T cell receptor beta chains from one sample sequenced in a study of OX40 agonist ivuxolimab in advanced cancers. Profiling relied on immunoSEQ multiplex PCR, and the TCRdb table lists in-frame clones only, not all of them. The data hold tens of thousands of clones, with 90% observed a single time. The starting material was CD4+ or CD8+ T cells sorted from blood, obtained in a trial of the OX40 agonist ivuxolimab. The receptors shown here come from an adult with an advanced solid tumor such as melanoma, head and neck, liver or kidney cancer.

This rearrangement joins TRBV29-1 to TRBJ2-1; D gene ambiguous. Trimming took off 3 bases at V and 6 bases at J, with 12 bases between the two ends. There are 13 residues in the CDR3. CDR1 and CDR2 from the germline V gene are SQVTM and ANQGSEA. The CDR3 sequence is CSVEAWLGNEQFF. In nucleotides, the CDR3 is TGCAGCGTTGAGGCTTGGTTGGGCAATGAGCAGTTCTTC.

The chain carries TRBV5-1 and TRBJ1-2; 12 nucleotides align to TRBD1. Trimming took 1 base from V and 7 from J; bases not matched to a gene: 11. The CDR3 length is 17 residues. The V gene's germline CDR1 is SGHRS and CDR2 YFSETQ. CDR3 in DNA: TGCGCCAGCAGCTTGCAGGGACAGGGGGCTGTAGACTCTGGCTACACCTTC. Protein sequence: CASSLQGQGAVDSGYTF.

This rearrangement joins TRBV6-1 to TRBJ1-2, with 9 bases identical to TRBD1. The CDR3 covers 15 residues. V lost 10 bases, J lost 0 bases, and 9 bases stayed unmatched. Per germline, CDR1 MNHNS and CDR2 SASEGT. In nucleotides, the CDR3 is TGTGCCATAAACCGGGACAGGGAGCCTAACTATGGCTACACCTTC. This encodes CAINRDREPNYGYTF.

This chain uses TRBV28 with TRBJ2-7; no clear D. V gave up 6 bases and J gave up 1 base, with 7 bases separating them. The CDR3 is 12 amino acids. The germline V gene encodes CDR1 MDHEN and CDR2 SYDVKM. CDR3 sequence reads: CASSPLSYEQYF. In DNA, the CDR3 is TGTGCCAGCAGCCCTTTATCCTACGAGCAGTACTTC.

This rearrangement joins TRBV6-1 to TRBJ1-3; D remains unclear. The germline V and J ends were trimmed by 6 bases and 1 base, with 10 bases remaining between them. The CDR3 has 14 residues. Germline lookup yields CDR1 MNHNS and CDR2 SASEGT. CDR3 nucleotides: TGTGCCAGCAGGGCTCCGGGGTCTGGAAACACCATATATTTT. As protein: CASRAPGSGNTIYF.

V is TRBV4-1 and J is TRBJ2-1; 7 bases agree with TRBD1. CDR1 MGHRA and CDR2 YSYEKL come from the germline V gene. The CDR3 loop spans 15 amino acids. The junction had 7 bases not matched to a gene; V was cut back by 8 bases and J by 0 bases. The CDR3 protein is CASSRTGRSYNEQFF. The CDR3 DNA follows: TGCGCCAGCTCCCGGACAGGCCGCTCCTACAATGAGCAGTTCTTC.

This sequence joins TRBV28 and TRBJ2-5; D gene ambiguous. Germline lookup yields CDR1 MDHEN and CDR2 SYDVKM. Trimming shortened V by 3 bases and J by 2 bases, and 10 bases separated the two germline ends. This CDR3 has 14 residues. CDR3 DNA: TGTGCCAGCAGTTTTTGGTCCTCACAAGAGACCCAGTACTTC. Encoded protein: CASSFWSSQETQYF.

To note about this clone: One end of the junction varies from germline; a read error may be responsible. This chain joins TRBV19 and TRBJ2-5; 9 nucleotides line up with TRBD1. Looked up from germline, CDR1 is LNHDA and CDR2 is SQIVND (reference sequence). The CDR3 runs to 15 residues. CDR3 amino acids: CASRNAGQGVETRYF. CDR3 nucleotide sequence: TGTGCCAGTAGGAACGCGGGACAGGGCGTGGAGACCCGGTACTTC.

J is TRBJ2-5 and V is TRBV6-6; D gene unclear. Per the germline V gene, CDR1 is MNHNY and CDR2 is SVGAGI (reference sequence). Trimming left V 4 bases short and J 3 bases short, with 3 bases between. CDR3 length equals 11 residues. CDR3 in amino acids: CASSLKETQYF. DNA of the CDR3: TGTGCCAGCAGTTTGAAAGAGACCCAGTACTTC.

The chain is built from TRBV2 and TRBJ2-5; D is ambiguous. Trimming stripped 3 bases from V and 6 bases from J, with 8 bases between. Germline values: CDR1 SNHLY, CDR2 FYNNEI. CDR3 length: 12 amino acids. CDR3 DNA: TGTGCCAGCAGTGATCTTGGGAAGACCCAGTACTTC. Its protein is CASSDLGKTQYF. Full variable domain (outside the CDR3, taken from reference TRBV2 and TRBJ2-5): EPEVTQTPSHQVTQMGQEVILRCVPISNHLYFYWYRQILGQKVEFLVSFYNNEISEKSEIFDDQFSVERPDGSNFTLKIRSTKLEDSAMYFCASSDLGKTQYFGPGTRLLVL.

V usage is TRBV6-6 and J usage is TRBJ1-1, with unresolved D. Germline lookup yields CDR1 MNHNY and CDR2 SVGAGI (reference sequence). The CDR3 has 11 amino acids. V was trimmed by 2 bases and J by 7 bases, leaving 5 bases between them. CDR3 sequence (DNA): TGTGCCAGCAGTTACATGAGTGAAGCTTTCTTT. Protein: CASSYMSEAFF.

The chain employs TRBV29-1 and TRBJ2-7, with D possibly matching TRBD1 (6 bases). The V end was cut by 5 bases, the J end by 3 bases, with 17 bases between. In germline, CDR1 is SQVTM, CDR2 ANQGSEA. This CDR3 is built from 14 residues. The CDR3 sequence is CSVKLRTELYEQYF. The CDR3 DNA reads TGCAGCGTTAAACTAAGGACAGAACTCTACGAGCAGTACTTC.

The rearrangement joins TRBV7-9 to TRBJ2-7; no reliable D call. V was cut by 3 bases and J by 2 bases, with 14 bases left in between. The CDR3 is made up of 15 amino acids. Per germline, CDR1 SEHNR and CDR2 FQNEAQ (reference sequence). Here the CDR3 reads CASSFDRSQAYEQYF. In nucleotides, the CDR3 is TGTGCCAGCAGCTTCGATAGGTCTCAGGCCTACGAGCAGTACTTC.

The chain uses TRBV27 and TRBJ2-3; 9 nucleotides align to TRBD2. Per the germline V gene, CDR1 is MNHEY and CDR2 is SMNVEV (reference sequence). The trim removed 3 bases at V and 5 bases at J, leaving 3 bases unmatched. The length of the CDR3 is 14 residues. The DNA of the CDR3 is TGTGCCAGCAGTTTCCTAGCGGGACTAGATACGCAGTATTTT. This codes for CASSFLAGLDTQYF.

V usage is TRBV12-5 and J usage is TRBJ1-3, with D maybe TRBD1 (6 bases). The CDR3 extends over 14 amino acids. The V end was cut by 1 base, the J end by 7 bases, with 11 bases between. The germline gives CDR1 LGHNT, CDR2 FRNRAP. The CDR3 DNA reads TGTGCTAGTGGTTTGGGGGACACTGTCAACACCATATATTTT. Its translation is CASGLGDTVNTIYF. The full variable domain, with the rest looked up from reference TRBV12-5 and TRBJ1-3, is DARVTQTPRHKVTEMGQEVTMRCQPILGHNTVFWYRQTMMQGLELLAYFRNRAPLDDSGMPKDRFSAEMPDATLATLKIQPSEPRDSAVYFCASGLGDTVNTIYFGEGSWLTVV.